This T cell receptor (beta chain) was captured in a study of T cells in localized non-small cell lung cancer. Clones were sequenced by immunoSEQ multiplex PCR, and TCRdb holds only the in-frame ones, with some missing. The sample lists 30,000 to 35,000 clones, roughly 93% occurring once. Study outcomes and limitations: Uninvolved nearby lung showed the greatest T cell clonality, exceeding that found in tumor. Multi-region tumor sequencing was not done, so intratumor heterogeneity could not be excluded. A median of 57 of the top 100 tumor clones appeared in adjacent lung, which was paired and uninvolved. Density of T cells in blood, when higher, went with longer overall survival.

A word on this clone: Its antigen is currently unknown. The same CDR3 can be traced to other DNA sequences in this sample.

Looked up from germline, CDR1 is SQVTM and CDR2 is ANQGSEA. The V gene lost 7 bases and the J gene lost 1 base, with 4 bases spanning the gap. The CDR3 contains 10 residues. The input for sequencing was peripheral blood, taken before any cancer treatment. The chain uses TRBV29-1 and TRBJ1-1; D gene uncertain. The receptor was derived from an older female donor with stage I lung adenocarcinoma. The CDR3 nucleotides are TGCAGCGGTTCGAACACTGAAGCTTTCTTT. Translation: CSGSNTEAFF.